Presented here are 21 T cell receptor beta chains from one specimen sequenced in a study of blood T cell repertoires in COVID-19. Only in-frame clones appear in the TCRdb table, and some are missing; sequencing was by immunoSEQ multiplex PCR. Of about 72,000 clones listed, 85% to 90% are singletons. The sample was peripheral blood. Receptors were obtained from a man aged 70-80 years with active or convalescent COVID-19.

The rearrangement links TRBV5-1 to TRBJ2-6; 10 bases match TRBD2. The CDR3 is made up of 18 amino acids. The V gene end was trimmed by 4 bases and the J gene end by 0 bases; junction bases not matched to a gene: 7. Germline V CDR1 and CDR2: SGHRS, YFSETQ. The CDR3 DNA is TGCGCCAGCAGCCCTAGACTAGCGGGTGGCTCTGGGGCCAACGTCCTGACTTTC. Its translation: CASSPRLAGGSGANVLTF.

This rearrangement joins TRBV28 to TRBJ1-2; 10 positions agree with TRBD1. In germline, CDR1 is MDHEN, CDR2 SYDVKM. The CDR3 consists of 14 residues. V trimming: 2 bases; J trimming: 4 bases; junction bases outside the gene matches: 1. DNA of the CDR3: TGTGCCAGCAGTTTAGGGGACAGGGGCTATGGCTACACCTTC. As protein: CASSLGDRGYGYTF.

This chain uses TRBV3-1 (or the pseudogene TRBV3-2) with TRBJ1-1, with TRBD1 as a possible D gene (6 bases). Trimming removed 4 bases from V and 1 base from J, with 10 bases in between. The CDR3 has 14 amino acids. The germline V gene encodes CDR1 LGHDT and CDR2 YNNKEL (reference sequence). The CDR3 nucleotides read TGTGCCAGCAGCCTCCGGGGGGCGAACACTGAAGCTTTCTTT. Amino acids: CASSLRGANTEAFF.

The chain links TRBV5-1 to TRBJ1-1, with D possibly TRBD1 on 6 matching bases. V dropped 4 bases and J dropped 6 bases, with 22 bases sitting between them. CDR1 and CDR2 from the germline V gene are SGHRS and YFSETQ. The CDR3 consists of 16 residues. The CDR3 nucleotides are TGCGCCAGCAGCGTGGAGGGGGGGCGCATTACCCCTGAAGCTTTCTTT. It yields the protein CASSVEGGRITPEAFF.

Here the CDR3 DNA reads TGTGCCAGCAGCTCTACGGAGACCTACGAGCAGTACTTC. Protein product: CASSSTETYEQYF. The gene calls are TRBV5-4 and TRBJ2-7; D gene uncertain. The germline gives CDR1 SGHNT, CDR2 YYREEE (reference sequence). The V and J ends lost 3 bases and 2 bases respectively, with 9 bases between them. This CDR3 has 13 amino acids.

This chain connects TRBV19 to TRBJ2-3; possibly TRBD2 for D (7 bases). Deletions cut 6 bases from V and 1 base from J, with 14 bases between. Looked up from germline, CDR1 is LNHDA and CDR2 is SQIVND (reference sequence). This CDR3 contains 15 residues. The CDR3 is CASSNRGGGTDTQYF. CDR3 nucleotide sequence: TGTGCCAGTAGCAACAGAGGGGGGGGCACAGATACGCAGTATTTT.

The J gene is TRBJ2-7, the V gene TRBV5-1, with TRBD2 identical over 8 bases. The CDR3 runs 14 residues. Trimming took 4 bases from V and 4 from J; bases not matched to a gene: 7. CDR1 SGHRS and CDR2 YFSETQ come from the germline V gene. CDR3: CASSPGGASYEQYF. The CDR3 DNA is TGCGCCAGCAGCCCGGGGGGGGCCTCTTACGAGCAGTACTTC.

The chain combines TRBV9 with TRBJ1-1; TRBD1 matches 7 bases. Trimming removed 3 bases from V and 3 bases from J; junction bases left unmatched: 11. CDR3 length: 16 residues. Germline assignment: CDR1 SGDLS and CDR2 YYNGEE. In DNA, the CDR3 is TGTGCCAGCAGCGCTGACCCGACAGGGTGGGACACTGAAGCTTTCTTT. This encodes CASSADPTGWDTEAFF.

The V call is TRBV7-9, the J call TRBJ2-1, with 7 positions matching TRBD1. With 4 bases clipped from V and 2 bases from J, the junction kept 5 bases outside the gene matches. This CDR3 is 15 amino acids long. The germline V gene encodes CDR1 SEHNR and CDR2 FQNEAQ (reference sequence). CDR3 sequence: CASSSDRVAYNEQFF. In DNA form, the CDR3 reads TGTGCCAGCAGCTCCGACAGGGTTGCCTACAATGAGCAGTTCTTC.

The V call is TRBV28, the J call TRBJ2-7; 7 bases match TRBD1. Germline lookup yields CDR1 MDHEN and CDR2 SYDVKM. The CDR3 has 17 residues. With V trimmed by 5 bases and J by 1 base, 14 bases remained unmatched. CDR3 DNA sequence: TGTGCCAGCAGTCGAAGCACGGGACAGCCCAGATCCTACGAGCAGTACTTC. Amino acids: CASSRSTGQPRSYEQYF.

V is TRBV19 and J is TRBJ2-7; D call uncertain. The CDR3 runs to 14 residues. Germline lookup yields CDR1 LNHDA and CDR2 SQIVND (reference sequence). Deletions cut 3 bases from V and 0 bases from J, with 9 bases between. The CDR3 sequence: CASSMRRYSYEQYF. The CDR3 DNA reads as TGTGCCAGTAGTATGAGGCGGTACTCCTACGAGCAGTACTTC.

This sequence joins TRBV28 and TRBJ1-4; TRBD1 is a possible D gene (5 bases). The CDR3 totals 16 residues. Germline assignment: CDR1 MDHEN and CDR2 SYDVKM. Trimming removed 4 bases at V and 1 base at J, with 13 bases between. DNA for the CDR3: TGTGCCAGCAGTTCCTTACCGGGACTAACTAATGAAAAACTGTTTTTT. Its protein product is CASSSLPGLTNEKLFF.

This sequence joins TRBV11-1 and TRBJ2-7; D remains ambiguous. The CDR3 is made up of 13 amino acids. V lost 2 bases and J lost 4, with 9 bases in between. CDR1 and CDR2 (germline): SGHAT, FQDESV (reference sequence). CDR3: CASSLNPSYEQYF. CDR3 nucleotides: TGTGCCAGCAGCTTAAACCCCAGTTACGAGCAGTACTTC. The variable domain in full, with the rest retrieved from reference TRBV11-1 and TRBJ2-7, is EAEVAQSPRYKITEKSQAVAFWCDPISGHATLYWYRQILGQGPELLVQFQDESVVDDSQLPKDRFSAERLKGVDSTLKIQPAELGDSAMYLCASSLNPSYEQYFGPGTRLTVT.

The chain joins TRBV28 to TRBJ1-4; D not certain. V was clipped by 3 bases and J by 7 bases, with 12 bases between them. Germline CDR1 is MDHEN and CDR2 is SYDVKM. This CDR3 is 14 amino acids long. CDR3 residues: CASSLGGYSEKLFF. The CDR3 DNA is TGTGCCAGCAGTTTGGGAGGGTACAGTGAAAAACTGTTTTTT. Drawing the rest from reference TRBV28 and TRBJ1-4, the complete variable domain is DVKVTQSSRYLVKRTGEKVFLECVQDMDHENMFWYRQDPGLGLRLIYFSYDVKMKEKGDIPEGYSVSREKKERFSLILESASTNQTSMYLCASSLGGYSEKLFFGSGTQLSVL.

The CDR3: CASSPPGQVTTNEKLFF. CDR3 sequence (DNA): TGTGCCAGCTCACCACCGGGACAGGTGACAACTAATGAAAAACTGTTTTTT. The chain couples TRBV18 to TRBJ1-4, with TRBD1 identical over 8 bases. After removal of 0 bases from V and 0 bases from J, the junction contained 3 bases not matched to a gene. The CDR3 extends over 17 amino acids. The germline V gene has CDR1 KGHSH and CDR2 LQKENI.

The chain is built from TRBV7-2 and TRBJ2-5; 10 bases align to TRBD2. Per the germline V gene, CDR1 is SGHTA and CDR2 is FQGNSA. CDR3 length: 16 residues. J lost 4 bases, V lost 4 bases, and 9 bases had no gene match. Written as DNA, the CDR3 is TGTGCCAGCAGCTCCAGACTAGCGGGTGGTATAGAGACCCAGTACTTC. It specifies CASSSRLAGGIETQYF. Filled out from reference TRBV7-2 and TRBJ2-5, the complete variable domain reads GAGVSQSPSNKVTEKGKDVELRCDPISGHTALYWYRQSLGQGLEFLIYFQGNSAPDKSGLPSDRFSAERTGGSVSTLTIQRTQQEDSAVYLCASSSRLAGGIETQYFGPGTRLLVL.

The chain employs TRBV9 and TRBJ1-6; a weak D match, TRBD1 (5 bases). The germline gives CDR1 SGDLS, CDR2 YYNGEE. V was cut by 2 bases and J by 0 bases, with 9 bases left in between. The CDR3 is 16 amino acids. In DNA, the CDR3 is TGTGCCAGCAGCGTCGACAGCACCTCCTATAATTCACCCCTCCACTTT. This translates into CASSVDSTSYNSPLHF.

J is TRBJ1-5 and V is TRBV2; D not certain. V was shortened by 6 bases and J by 7 bases, with 10 bases between the two germline ends. CDR1 is SNHLY, CDR2 FYNNEI, per germline. The CDR3 covers 12 residues. CDR3 DNA: TGTGCCAGCAGAACGATAGAGCAGCCCCAGCATTTT. As protein: CASRTIEQPQHF.

The chain joins TRBV5-1 to TRBJ1-2; D is undetermined. V lost 4 bases to trimming and J lost 2 bases, with 6 bases between them. The CDR3 runs 12 residues. Germline V gene data show CDR1 as SGHRS and CDR2 as YFSETQ. The CDR3, as DNA: TGCGCCAGCAGCACGGGAAACTATGGCTACACCTTC. Protein sequence: CASSTGNYGYTF. The whole variable domain, remainder taken from reference TRBV5-1 and TRBJ1-2, is KAGVTQTPRYLIKTRGQQVTLSCSPISGHRSVSWYQQTPGQGLQFLFEYFSETQRNKGNFPGRFSGRQFSNSRSEMNVSTLELGDSALYLCASSTGNYGYTFGSGTRLTVV.

The gene calls are TRBV5-8 and TRBJ1-1; D perhaps matches TRBD1 (5 bases). Germline V gives CDR1 SGHTS, CDR2 YDEGEE. Trimming removed 1 base from V and 2 bases from J, with 12 bases in between. The CDR3 runs 15 residues. The DNA for the CDR3 is TGTGCCAGCAGCTTGCTGACAGCCAGAAACACTGAAGCTTTCTTT. This codes for CASSLLTARNTEAFF.

This clone has more than one count but fewer than ten. The chain is built from TRBV4-1 and TRBJ2-1, with 12 bases aligning to TRBD2. V was clipped by 1 base and J by 11 bases; unmatched bases: 6. CDR1 is MGHRA, CDR2 YSYEKL, per germline. This CDR3 comprises 15 residues. CDR3 sequence (DNA): TGCGCCAGCAGCCAAGGACTAGCGGGAGTTGGTAAGCAGTTCTTC. As protein: CASSQGLAGVGKQFF.